These 2 T cell receptor beta chains share one sample of origin, sequenced in a study of human versus mouse CDR3 diversity and MHC coevolution. Here immunoSEQ multiplex PCR was the method, and the copy in TCRdb shows in-frame clones only, minus some. The sample has just under 60,000 clones; roughly 94% are singletons. The source material was naive CD4+ T cells from blood. Subset in this sample: CD45RO-negative CD62L-positive naive CD4 T cells. The source is a person in their sixties or seventies in good health.

J is TRBJ2-2 and V is TRBV18; maybe TRBD1 (6 bases). The germline V and J ends were trimmed by 5 bases and 0 bases, with 13 bases remaining between them. Germline CDR1 KGHSH, CDR2 LQKENI. The CDR3 length is 16 residues. CDR3 sequence reads: CASSVRQDANTGELFF. The CDR3 coding sequence is TGTGCCAGCTCAGTACGACAGGACGCGAACACCGGGGAGCTGTTTTTT.

The V and J genes are TRBV18 and TRBJ2-7; 9 nucleotides agree with TRBD1. CDR3 length: 14 residues. Germline assignment: CDR1 KGHSH and CDR2 LQKENI. V lost 6 bases, J lost 4 bases, and 7 bases stayed unmatched. This CDR3 reads CASSPGQGLYEQYF. CDR3 bases: TGTGCCAGCTCCCCGGGACAGGGCCTGTACGAGCAGTACTTC.